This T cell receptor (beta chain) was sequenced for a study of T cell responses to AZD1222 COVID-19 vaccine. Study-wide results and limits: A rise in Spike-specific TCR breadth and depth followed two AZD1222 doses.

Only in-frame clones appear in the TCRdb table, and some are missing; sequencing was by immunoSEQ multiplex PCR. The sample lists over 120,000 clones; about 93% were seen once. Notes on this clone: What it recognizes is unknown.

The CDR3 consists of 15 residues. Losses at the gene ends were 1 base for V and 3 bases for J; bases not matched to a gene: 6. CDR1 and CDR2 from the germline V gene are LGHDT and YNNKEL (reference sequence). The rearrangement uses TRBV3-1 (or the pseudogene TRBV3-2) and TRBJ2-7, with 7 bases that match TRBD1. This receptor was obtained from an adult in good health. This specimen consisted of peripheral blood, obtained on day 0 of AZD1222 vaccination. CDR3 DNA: TGTGCCAGCAGCCAAGGGTTCAGGGGGAACTACGAGCAGTACTTC. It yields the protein CASSQGFRGNYEQYF.